This TCR beta chain was obtained from a study of OX40 agonist ivuxolimab in advanced cancers. Study as a whole: The dose of intravenous ivuxolimab that patients received every 2 weeks ranged from 0.01 to 10 mg/kg.

Findings and caveats of the study: Among expanded peripheral T cells, antigen specificity went undetermined. Expanded clones were, on average, more numerous in CD8+ T cells than in CD4+.

A word on this clone: Its antigen is not identified.

CDR1 is MDHEN, CDR2 SYDVKM, per germline. V lost 6 bases to trimming and J lost 1 base; unmatched junction nucleotides: 8. The CDR3 loop spans 16 amino acids. Some clones are missing from TCRdb's copy, which holds only in-frame ones; the method was immunoSEQ multiplex PCR. The sample lists under 70,000 clones, approximately 85% occurring once. The material sequenced was CD4+ or CD8+ T cells sorted from blood, taken in a trial of the OX40 agonist ivuxolimab. The chain uses TRBV28 and TRBJ2-2, with 7 bases aligning to TRBD2. The TCR originated in an adult with an advanced solid tumor such as melanoma, head and neck, liver or kidney cancer. CDR3 DNA: TGTGCCAGCAGCCCCCTCCCTAGCGGGAACACCGGGGAGCTGTTTTTT. Residues: CASSPLPSGNTGELFF.